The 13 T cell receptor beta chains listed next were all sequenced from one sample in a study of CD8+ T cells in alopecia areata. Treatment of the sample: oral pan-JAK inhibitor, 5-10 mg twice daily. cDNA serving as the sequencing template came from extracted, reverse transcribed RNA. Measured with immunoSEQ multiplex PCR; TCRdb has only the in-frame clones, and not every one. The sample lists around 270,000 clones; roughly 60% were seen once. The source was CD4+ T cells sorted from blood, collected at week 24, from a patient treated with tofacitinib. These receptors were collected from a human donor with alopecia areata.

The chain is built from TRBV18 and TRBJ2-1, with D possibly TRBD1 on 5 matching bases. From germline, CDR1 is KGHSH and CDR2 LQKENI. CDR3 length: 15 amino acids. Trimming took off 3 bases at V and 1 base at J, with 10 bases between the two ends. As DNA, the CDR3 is TGTGCCAGCTCACCGGCAGGGCCTTCCTACAATGAGCAGTTCTTC. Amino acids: CASSPAGPSYNEQFF.

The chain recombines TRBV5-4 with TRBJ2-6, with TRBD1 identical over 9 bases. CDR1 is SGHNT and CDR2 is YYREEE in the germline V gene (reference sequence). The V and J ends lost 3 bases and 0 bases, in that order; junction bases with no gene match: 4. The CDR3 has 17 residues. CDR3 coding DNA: TGTGCCAGCAGCTCCGGGACAGGGAGCTCTGGGGCCAACGTCCTGACTTTC. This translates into CASSSGTGSSGANVLTF.

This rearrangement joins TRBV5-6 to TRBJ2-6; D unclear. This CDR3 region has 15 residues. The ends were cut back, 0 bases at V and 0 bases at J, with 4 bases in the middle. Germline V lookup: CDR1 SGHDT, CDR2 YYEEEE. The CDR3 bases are TGTGCCAGCAGCTTGGTTGCCTCTGGGGCCAACGTCCTGACTTTC. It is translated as CASSLVASGANVLTF.

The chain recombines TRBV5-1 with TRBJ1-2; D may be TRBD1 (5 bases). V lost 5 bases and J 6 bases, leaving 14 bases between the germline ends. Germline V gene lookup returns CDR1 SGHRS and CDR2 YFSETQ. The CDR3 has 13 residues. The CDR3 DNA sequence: TGCGCCAGCAGGCTGACAGACTCGAATGGCTACACCTTC. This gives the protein CASRLTDSNGYTF.

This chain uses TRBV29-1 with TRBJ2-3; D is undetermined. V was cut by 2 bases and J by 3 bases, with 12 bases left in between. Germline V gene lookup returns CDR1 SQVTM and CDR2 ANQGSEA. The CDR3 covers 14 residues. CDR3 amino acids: CSVEKTLGTDTQYF. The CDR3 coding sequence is TGCAGCGTTGAAAAAACTTTGGGGACAGATACGCAGTATTTT.

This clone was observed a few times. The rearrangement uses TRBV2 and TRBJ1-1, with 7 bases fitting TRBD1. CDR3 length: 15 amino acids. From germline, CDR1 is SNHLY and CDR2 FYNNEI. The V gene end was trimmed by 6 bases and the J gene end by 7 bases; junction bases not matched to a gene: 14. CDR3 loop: CASRGGDLDRVEAFF. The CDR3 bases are TGTGCCAGCAGAGGGGGAGACCTAGACAGGGTTGAAGCTTTCTTT.

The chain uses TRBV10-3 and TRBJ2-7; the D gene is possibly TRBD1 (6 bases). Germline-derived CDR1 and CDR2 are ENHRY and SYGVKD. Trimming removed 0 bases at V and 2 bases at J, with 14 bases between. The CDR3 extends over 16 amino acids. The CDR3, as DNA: TGTGCCATCAGTGAGTCGAACAGGGTCGGAGCCTACGAGCAGTACTTC. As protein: CAISESNRVGAYEQYF.

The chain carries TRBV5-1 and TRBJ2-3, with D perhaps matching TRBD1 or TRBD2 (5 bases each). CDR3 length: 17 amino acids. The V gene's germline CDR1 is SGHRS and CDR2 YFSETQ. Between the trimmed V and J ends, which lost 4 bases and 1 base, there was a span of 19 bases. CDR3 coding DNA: TGCGCCAGCAGCCCTTCGATGGGGGTGGTGGGCACAGATACGCAGTATTTT. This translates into CASSPSMGVVGTDTQYF.

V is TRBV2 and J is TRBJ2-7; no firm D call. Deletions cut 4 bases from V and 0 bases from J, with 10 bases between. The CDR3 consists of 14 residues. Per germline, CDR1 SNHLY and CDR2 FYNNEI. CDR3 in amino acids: CASSADPSSYEQYF. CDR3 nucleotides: TGTGCCAGCAGTGCAGATCCTAGCTCCTACGAGCAGTACTTC.

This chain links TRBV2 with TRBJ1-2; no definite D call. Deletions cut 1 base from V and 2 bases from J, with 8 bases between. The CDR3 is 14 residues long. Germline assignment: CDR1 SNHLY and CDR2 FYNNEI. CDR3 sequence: CASSEVSGNYGYTF. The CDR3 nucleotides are TGTGCCAGCAGTGAAGTCAGCGGAAACTATGGCTACACCTTC.

The chain's CDR3 is CAWSGDSYTDTQYF. The CDR3 DNA reads TGTGCCTGGAGTGGGGACAGCTACACAGATACGCAGTATTTT. This chain uses TRBV30 with TRBJ2-3, with TRBD1 identical over 7 bases. Germline CDR1 GTSNPN, CDR2 SVGIG (reference sequence). CDR3 length: 14 residues. V gave up 1 base and J gave up 2 bases; unmatched junction bases: 3.

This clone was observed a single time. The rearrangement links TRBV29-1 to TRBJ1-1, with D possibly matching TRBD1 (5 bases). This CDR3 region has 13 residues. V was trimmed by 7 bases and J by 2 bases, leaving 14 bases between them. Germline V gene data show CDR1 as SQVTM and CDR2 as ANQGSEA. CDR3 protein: CSGGWDFNTEAFF. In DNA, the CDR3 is TGCAGCGGGGGATGGGACTTCAACACTGAAGCTTTCTTT.

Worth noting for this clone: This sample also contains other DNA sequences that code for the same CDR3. CDR3 bases: TGTGCCAGCAGCGTAACCCCAGGGACCTACGAGCAGTACTTC. Translated: CASSVTPGTYEQYF. V gene TRBV9 combines with J gene TRBJ2-7; weak D call: TRBD1 (5 bases). V gave up 1 base and J gave up 2 bases, with 10 bases separating them. This CDR3 region has 14 residues. CDR1 is SGDLS, CDR2 YYNGEE, per germline. Using reference TRBV9 and TRBJ2-7 for the parts outside the CDR3, the full variable domain is DSGVTQTPKHLITATGQRVTLRCSPRSGDLSVYWYQQSLDQGLQFLIQYYNGEERAKGNILERFSAQQFPDLHSELNLSSLELGDSALYFCASSVTPGTYEQYFGPGTRLTVT.